These 13 T cell receptor beta chains were sequenced from one sample in a study of OX40 agonist ivuxolimab in advanced cancers. Method: immunoSEQ multiplex PCR; TCRdb's copy keeps in-frame clones and lacks some. Among 73,000 or so clones listed, around nine tenths were seen once. The sequencing here drew on CD4+ or CD8+ T cells sorted from blood, taken in a trial of the OX40 agonist ivuxolimab. The receptors originated from an adult with an advanced solid tumor such as melanoma, head and neck, liver or kidney cancer.

The chain joins TRBV12-5 to TRBJ2-1; TRBD1 might be the D (5 bases). The length of the CDR3 is 17 residues. Germline CDR1 and CDR2: LGHNT and FRNRAP. V was cut by 0 bases and J by 8 bases, with 20 bases left in between. CDR3 sequence: CASGLVRQGLMVDEQFF. CDR3 DNA: TGTGCTAGTGGTTTGGTTCGGCAGGGATTGATGGTCGATGAGCAGTTCTTC.

The chain links TRBV18 to TRBJ1-2, with TRBD1 as a possible D gene (6 bases). The CDR3 has 14 amino acids. Trimming took 6 bases from V and 3 from J, leaving 14 bases between them. Germline V lookup: CDR1 KGHSH, CDR2 LQKENI. The CDR3 protein is CASSMGGADYGYTF. In nucleotides, the CDR3 is TGTGCCAGCTCTATGGGGGGCGCCGACTATGGCTACACCTTC.

The chain links TRBV30 to TRBJ2-1; D possibly uses TRBD1 or TRBD2 (5 bases each). CDR1 is GTSNPN and CDR2 is SVGIG in the germline V gene (reference sequence). V was clipped by 0 bases and J by 12 bases, with 15 bases between them. The CDR3 covers 13 residues. The CDR3 protein is CAWSVPGPQVQFF. The CDR3 nucleotides read TGTGCCTGGAGTGTCCCGGGACCTCAAGTGCAGTTCTTC.

This clone was seen a single time. The same CDR3 is also encoded by other DNA sequences in this sample. The gene calls are TRBV5-1 and TRBJ1-1, with D maybe TRBD1 (5 bases). Germline V lookup: CDR1 SGHRS, CDR2 YFSETQ. The CDR3 covers 13 residues. With 1 base removed from V and 3 bases from J, the gap between germline ends came to 7 bases. The CDR3 DNA is TGCGCCAGCAGCTTGCAGGGAGACACTGAAGCTTTCTTT. Translated, it gives CASSLQGDTEAFF. Complete variable domain (other parts from reference TRBV5-1 and TRBJ1-1): KAGVTQTPRYLIKTRGQQVTLSCSPISGHRSVSWYQQTPGQGLQFLFEYFSETQRNKGNFPGRFSGRQFSNSRSEMNVSTLELGDSALYLCASSLQGDTEAFFGQGTRLTVV.

V is TRBV6-5 and J is TRBJ2-4; 7 positions agree with TRBD1. The V and J ends lost 2 bases and 2 bases, in that order; junction bases with no gene match: 3. The CDR3 is made up of 15 amino acids. In germline, CDR1 is MNHEY, CDR2 SVGAGI. CDR3 residues: CASSYGTETKNIQYF. CDR3 sequence (DNA): TGTGCCAGCAGTTACGGGACAGAAACCAAAAACATTCAGTACTTC.

A few counts support this clone. The rearrangement links TRBV5-1 to TRBJ2-1; 8 nucleotides match TRBD2. The V gene's germline CDR1 is SGHRS and CDR2 YFSETQ. With V trimmed by 2 bases and J by 4 bases, 5 bases remained unmatched. CDR3 length equals 15 residues. The CDR3: CASSLSGGPYNEQFF. The CDR3 bases are TGCGCCAGCAGCTTAAGCGGGGGACCTTACAATGAGCAGTTCTTC.

The CDR3 region has the DNA TGTGCCAGCAATGGGCCCCGAGCTTCCGAGCAGTACTTC. The encoded protein is CASNGPRASEQYF. The chain has TRBV6-5 and TRBJ2-7; no clear D gene. The length of the CDR3 is 13 residues. Trimming shortened V by 7 bases and J by 6 bases, and 16 bases separated the two germline ends. Germline V gene lookup returns CDR1 MNHEY and CDR2 SVGAGI.

The chain is built from TRBV4-1 and TRBJ1-1; 10 bases are shared with TRBD1. The CDR3 covers 17 residues. The V gene's germline CDR1 is MGHRA and CDR2 YSYEKL. V shed 5 bases, J shed 5 bases, and the junction held 14 bases outside the gene matches. This CDR3 is CASSVTGPRQGATEAFF. For the CDR3, the DNA is TGCGCCAGCAGCGTAACTGGCCCCCGACAGGGGGCAACTGAAGCTTTCTTT.

This chain uses TRBV11-2 with TRBJ2-2; TRBD1 might be the D (6 bases). CDR3 length equals 20 residues. CDR1 SGHAT and CDR2 FQNNGV come from the germline V gene. The V end lost 0 bases, the J end lost 4 bases, and 24 bases lay between the germline ends. CDR3 in amino acids: CASSLEAGTPQVGATGELFF. CDR3 nucleotide sequence: TGTGCCAGCAGCTTAGAAGCCGGGACACCTCAAGTGGGGGCCACCGGGGAGCTGTTTTTT.

This clone was observed once. The rearrangement links TRBV7-6 to TRBJ2-1; 9 nucleotides align to TRBD2. The ends lost 1 base at V and 4 bases at J; junction bases unmatched: 2. The CDR3 has 15 amino acids. Germline V lookup: CDR1 SGHVS, CDR2 FNYEAQ. The CDR3 DNA follows: TGTGCCAGCAGCTTAGAAGCGGGAGGTTACAATGAGCAGTTCTTC. Amino acid sequence: CASSLEAGGYNEQFF.

The chain employs TRBV6-1 and TRBJ2-3; D remains unclear. The CDR3 runs 15 residues. Germline CDR1 MNHNS, CDR2 SASEGT. V was cut by 8 bases and J by 1 base, with 16 bases left in between. This CDR3 reads CASRTNGLGTDTQYF. Here the CDR3 DNA reads TGTGCCAGCCGTACGAATGGGCTTGGCACAGATACGCAGTATTTT.

The J gene is TRBJ1-5, the V gene TRBV19; 10 bases fit TRBD1. The V segment lost 7 bases and the J segment 6 bases; nucleotides outside the gene matches: 9. The germline gives CDR1 LNHDA, CDR2 SQIVND (reference sequence). CDR3 size: 15 residues. The chain's CDR3 is CASKDRGKSGQPQHF. CDR3 DNA: TGTGCCAGTAAGGACAGGGGGAAATCGGGTCAGCCCCAGCATTTT.

The V call is TRBV28, the J call TRBJ1-4; possibly TRBD1 for D (6 bases). Germline V gene sequence: CDR1 MDHEN, CDR2 SYDVKM. Trimming took 7 bases from V and 6 from J, leaving 15 bases between them. The CDR3 is 14 residues long. As DNA, the CDR3 is TGTGCCAGCAATACCCCACAGGGATATGAAAAACTGTTTTTT. Amino acids: CASNTPQGYEKLFF.